This T cell receptor beta chain appears in the sequencing data of a study of naive and memory T cell subsets. Findings and limits, study-wide: TCR transcript changes with activation or differentiation may affect this RNA method.

This clonotype has just a few counts. Its antigen is unknown. TCR cDNA received a 3' ligated oligonucleotide that carried a UMI. Unsorted total RNA, about 1 to 1000 ng, was DNase treated before reverse transcription. Germline values: CDR1 LNHDA, CDR2 SQIVND (reference sequence). This CDR3 contains 16 residues. V gave up 4 bases and J gave up 7 bases, with 17 bases separating them. Ligated cDNA underwent four rounds of PCR with nested alpha and beta constant region primers and SP2. One entry per CDR3 protein results from TCRdb running MiXCR on the 5' RACE reads. The table has around 56,000 distinct CDR3 sequences, around 8% seen once.

The receptor's source is a female donor in good health. The chain recombines TRBV19 with TRBJ1-6, with D tentatively TRBD1 (5 bases). The CDR3 reads CASSTWTLGLNSPLHF. CDR3 nucleotide sequence: TGTGCCAGTAGTACCTGGACACTAGGTTTGAATTCACCCCTCCACTTT.